Presented here are 17 T cell receptor beta chains from one specimen sequenced in a study of cytomegalovirus exposure and HLA in healthy donors. Use of 60 Vbeta and 13 Jbeta primers characterized the PCR. Sequencing used immunoSEQ multiplex PCR; TCRdb keeps in-frame clones, though not all of them. This sample has under 150,000 clones, with around nine tenths found just once. Material: PBMCs. The receptors derive from a woman aged 30 to 39 in good health and CMV-seronegative.

CDR3 residues: CASSFLLVRAGGPSYEQYF. CDR3 nucleotides: TGTGCCAGCAGCTTTCTACTCGTTCGAGCGGGAGGGCCTAGTTACGAGCAGTACTTC. This rearrangement joins TRBV5-4 to TRBJ2-7; TRBD2 agrees at 10 bases. Germline trimming cut 2 bases from V and 4 bases from J; bases unmatched to any gene: 18. From germline, CDR1 is SGHNT and CDR2 YYREEE (reference sequence). This CDR3 is 19 amino acids long.

The chain is built from TRBV5-1 and TRBJ2-1; 9 bases are a match to TRBD1. The CDR3 has 14 amino acids. The J segment lost 4 bases and the V segment lost 5 bases, leaving 4 bases of the junction unmatched. Looked up from germline, CDR1 is SGHRS and CDR2 is YFSETQ. The CDR3 DNA reads TGCGCCAGCAGACGGGACAGGGAATACAATGAGCAGTTCTTC. This translates into CASRRDREYNEQFF.

As DNA, the CDR3 is TGTGCCAGCAGGTACCAGGGGATGGATACGCAGTATTTT. Amino acid sequence: CASRYQGMDTQYF. This chain joins TRBV2 and TRBJ2-3; tentatively, D is TRBD1 (6 bases). CDR3 length equals 13 residues. Germline CDR1 SNHLY, CDR2 FYNNEI. Trimming took 6 bases from V and 6 from J, leaving 13 bases between them.

In this sample, this clone turned up a few times. The chain combines TRBV5-6 with TRBJ2-7, with D possibly matching TRBD1 (5 bases). The CDR3 extends over 14 amino acids. Germline CDR1 and CDR2: SGHDT and YYEEEE. Trimming shortened V by 4 bases and J by 2 bases, and 13 bases separated the two germline ends. DNA of the CDR3: TGTGCCAGCAGCACGGACACTGGAACCTACGAGCAGTACTTC. Translated, it gives CASSTDTGTYEQYF.

The V gene is TRBV11-2, the J gene TRBJ2-2; no reliable D call. V shed 2 bases and J shed 5 bases, with 12 bases lying between them. The CDR3 extends over 15 amino acids. Germline V lookup: CDR1 SGHAT, CDR2 FQNNGV. CDR3 bases: TGTGCCAGCAGCTTACTAAGACGGGTTACCGGGGAGCTGTTTTTT. It is translated as CASSLLRRVTGELFF.

The chain couples TRBV7-3 to TRBJ2-4, with 8 bases lining up with TRBD1. The germline CDR1 and CDR2 sequences are SGHTA and FQGTGA. J lost 7 bases, V lost 3 bases, and 2 bases had no gene match. The CDR3 contains 13 residues. CDR3: CASSFRQGNIQYF. The CDR3 DNA is TGTGCCAGCAGCTTTCGACAGGGGAACATTCAGTACTTC.

This clone has ten or more counts. This sequence joins TRBV25-1 and TRBJ2-5; TRBD1 is a possible D gene (5 bases). The V end was cut by 4 bases, the J end by 2 bases, with 8 bases between. CDR3 length: 13 residues. Per germline, CDR1 MGHDK and CDR2 SYGVNS. In DNA form, the CDR3 reads TGTGCCAGCAGTGCGACAGCACAAGAGACCCAGTACTTC. As protein: CASSATAQETQYF.

The chain joins TRBV30 to TRBJ1-2; D is uncertain. CDR3 size: 13 residues. The ends were cut back, 5 bases at V and 8 bases at J, with 18 bases in the middle. Germline V gives CDR1 GTSNPN, CDR2 SVGIG (reference sequence). The CDR3 protein is CAWAPGWGFGYTF. The CDR3 coding sequence is TGTGCCTGGGCCCCGGGGTGGGGTTTCGGCTACACCTTC.

The V and J genes are TRBV5-1 and TRBJ2-3; 9 nucleotides align to TRBD2. The V gene's germline CDR1 is SGHRS and CDR2 YFSETQ. V shed 1 base and J 6 bases; nucleotides not matched to a gene: 12. This CDR3 region has 17 residues. CDR3 nucleotide sequence: TGCGCCAGCAGCTTGAGTAGCGGGAGAATTTGGGGGGATACGCAGTATTTT. Protein: CASSLSSGRIWGDTQYF.

This chain joins TRBV11-3 and TRBJ2-1; tentatively, D is TRBD1 (5 bases). The germline V gene encodes CDR1 SGHNT and CDR2 YENEEA. V was trimmed by 3 bases and J by 1 base, leaving 7 bases between them. CDR3 length: 14 residues. The DNA for the CDR3 is TGTGCCAGCAGCTTTTCAGGGTCCTACAATGAGCAGTTCTTC. It specifies CASSFSGSYNEQFF.

This CDR3 is CASSQDLPAGSTGELFF. The DNA for the CDR3 is TGTGCCAGCAGCCAAGACCTCCCTGCGGGGAGCACCGGGGAGCTGTTTTTT. This chain connects TRBV4-2 to TRBJ2-2; TRBD2 might be the D (6 bases). Trimming cost V 0 bases and J 4 bases, with 15 bases left between them. This CDR3 is 17 amino acids long. CDR1 and CDR2 from the germline V gene are LGHNA and YNFKEQ.

V gene TRBV28 combines with J gene TRBJ1-2; 7 bases fit TRBD1. With V trimmed by 5 bases and J by 5 bases, 8 bases remained unmatched. CDR1 is MDHEN and CDR2 is SYDVKM in the germline V gene. This CDR3 has 14 residues. The CDR3 sequence is CASSPGTVSYGYTF. The CDR3 nucleotides are TGTGCCAGCAGTCCCGGGACAGTAAGTTATGGCTACACCTTC.

The sample holds a few counts of this clone. One base separates it from a far larger clone, so it is likely a read error. Other nucleotide sequences from this sample produce the same CDR3. The chain couples TRBV4-1 to TRBJ2-7; 12 nucleotides line up with TRBD2. V trimming: 1 base; J trimming: 2 bases; junction bases outside the gene matches: 0. Germline V gene sequence: CDR1 MGHRA, CDR2 YSYEKL. The CDR3 consists of 15 residues. The CDR3 reads CASSQGLAGAYEQYF. The CDR3, as DNA: TGCGCCAGCAGCCAAGGACTAGCGGGAGCCTACGAGCAGTACTTC.

Concerning this clone: Germline is not matched at one junction end, which may reflect a read error. The chain couples TRBV7-9 to TRBJ2-7; D is unresolved. The CDR3 contains 12 residues. The V gene's germline CDR1 is SEHNR and CDR2 FQNEAQ (reference sequence). Here the CDR3 DNA reads TGTTCCAGCAGCTACTCCCCCGAGGAGCAGTACTTC. Its protein is CSSSYSPEEQYF.

CDR3 residues: CASSQTGGFKEPQHF. CDR3 in DNA: TGTGCCAGCAGCCAAACAGGGGGGTTCAAGGAGCCCCAGCATTTT. This chain uses TRBV6-1 with TRBJ1-5; 8 nucleotides agree with TRBD1. V was pared by 6 bases and J by 8 bases, with 12 bases of the junction left unmatched. The CDR3 covers 15 residues. In germline, CDR1 is MNHNS, CDR2 SASEGT.

The chain has TRBV19 and TRBJ1-5; D is possibly TRBD1 (6 bases). Germline V gene sequence: CDR1 LNHDA, CDR2 SQIVND (reference sequence). V gave up 5 bases and J gave up 6 bases, with 14 bases separating them. The CDR3 runs 14 residues. DNA of the CDR3: TGTGCCAGTAGTTACCCAGGGGTCAGTCAGCCCCAGCATTTT. It specifies CASSYPGVSQPQHF.

The chain couples TRBV19 to TRBJ1-6, with no clear D. Trimming took off 5 bases at V and 6 bases at J, with 14 bases between the two ends. The CDR3 totals 15 residues. Germline V gives CDR1 LNHDA, CDR2 SQIVND (reference sequence). CDR3 DNA: TGTGCCAGTAGTTACGGAGGTCGGTCTAATTCACCCCTCCACTTT. Its protein is CASSYGGRSNSPLHF.